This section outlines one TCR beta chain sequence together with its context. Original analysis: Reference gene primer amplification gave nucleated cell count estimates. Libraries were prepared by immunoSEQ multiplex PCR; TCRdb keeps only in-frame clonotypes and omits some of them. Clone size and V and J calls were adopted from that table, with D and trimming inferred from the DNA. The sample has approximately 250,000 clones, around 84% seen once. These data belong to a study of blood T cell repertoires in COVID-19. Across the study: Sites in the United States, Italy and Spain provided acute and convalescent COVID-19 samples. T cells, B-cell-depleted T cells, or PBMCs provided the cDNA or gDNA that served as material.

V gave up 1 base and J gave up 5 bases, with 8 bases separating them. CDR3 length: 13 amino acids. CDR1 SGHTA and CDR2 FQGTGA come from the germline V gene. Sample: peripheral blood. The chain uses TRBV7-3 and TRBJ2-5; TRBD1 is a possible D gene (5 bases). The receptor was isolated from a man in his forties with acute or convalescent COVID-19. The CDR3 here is CASSLMGRETQYF. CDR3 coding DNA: TGTGCCAGCAGCTTAATGGGGCGGGAGACCCAGTACTTC.